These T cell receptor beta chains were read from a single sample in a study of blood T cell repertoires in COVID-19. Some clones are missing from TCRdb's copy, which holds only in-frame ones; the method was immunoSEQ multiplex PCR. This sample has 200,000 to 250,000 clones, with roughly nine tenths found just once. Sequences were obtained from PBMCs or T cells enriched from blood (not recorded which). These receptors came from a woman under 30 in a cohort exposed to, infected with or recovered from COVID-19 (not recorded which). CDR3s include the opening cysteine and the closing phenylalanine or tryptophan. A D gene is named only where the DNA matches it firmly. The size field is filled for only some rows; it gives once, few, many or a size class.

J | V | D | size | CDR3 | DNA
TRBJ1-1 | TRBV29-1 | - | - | CSVREEGDSTEAFF | TGCAGCGTTCGCGAGGAAGGGGATTCCACTGAAGCTTTCTTT
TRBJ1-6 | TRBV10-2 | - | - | CASSARKVYNSPLHF | TGCGCCAGCAGTGCTAGGAAAGTATATAATTCACCCCTCCACTTT
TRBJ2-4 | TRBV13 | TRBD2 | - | CASSLGLAGGPNIQYF | TGTGCCAGCAGCTTAGGGCTAGCGGGAGGCCCTAACATTCAGTACTTC
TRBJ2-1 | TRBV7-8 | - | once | CASSLPRGGTGGNEQFF | TGTGCCAGCAGCTTACCCCGAGGAGGCACGGGCGGGAATGAGCAGTTCTTC
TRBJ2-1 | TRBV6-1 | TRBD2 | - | CASSEYAGGHHDEQFF | TGTGCCAGCAGTGAATATGCGGGGGGTCATCACGATGAGCAGTTCTTC
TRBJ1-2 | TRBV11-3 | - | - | CASSLDSVEGRSERGYGYTF | TGTGCCAGCAGCTTAGATTCAGTAGAGGGTAGGTCAGAACGGGGCTATGGCTACACCTTC
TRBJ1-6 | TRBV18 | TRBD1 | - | CASSPRTGKGNSPLHF | TGTGCCAGCTCACCCCGGACAGGGAAGGGTAATTCACCCCTCCACTTT
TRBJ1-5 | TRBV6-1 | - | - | CASSEYGGDQPQHF | TGTGCCAGCAGTGAATATGGAGGGGATCAGCCCCAGCATTTT
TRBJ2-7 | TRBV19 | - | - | CASSIGQGSYEQYF | TGTGCCAGTAGTATAGGGCAGGGTTCCTACGAGCAGTACTTC
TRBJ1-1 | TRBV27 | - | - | CASSFTDPNTEAFF | TGTGCCAGCAGTTTTACAGACCCGAACACTGAAGCTTTCTTT
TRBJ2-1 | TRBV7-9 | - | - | CASSSGDEQFF | TGTGCCAGCAGCTCGGGAGATGAGCAGTTCTTC
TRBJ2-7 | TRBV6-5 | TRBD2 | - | CASSNEAGVEQYF | TGTGCCAGCAGCAACGAGGCGGGGGTCGAGCAGTACTTC
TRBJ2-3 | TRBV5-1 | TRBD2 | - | CASSGIAGGVADTQYF | TGCGCCAGCAGCGGAATAGCGGGGGGAGTGGCAGATACGCAGTATTTT
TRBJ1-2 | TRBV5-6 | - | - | CASSPDRSGYTF | TGTGCCAGCAGCCCGGACAGAAGTGGCTACACCTTC
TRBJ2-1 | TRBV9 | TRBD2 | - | CASSPRGLEGDEQFF | TGTGCCAGCAGCCCTAGGGGACTAGAGGGAGATGAGCAGTTCTTC
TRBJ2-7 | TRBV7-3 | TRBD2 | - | CASSPSGTSGTYEQYF | TGTGCCAGCAGCCCCAGCGGGACTAGCGGTACCTACGAGCAGTACTTC
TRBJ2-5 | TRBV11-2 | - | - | CASRPLGRAQETQYF | TGTGCCAGCAGACCTCTTGGCAGGGCCCAAGAGACCCAGTACTTC
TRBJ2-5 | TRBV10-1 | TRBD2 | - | CASSRSGENQETQYF | TGCGCCAGCAGTCGCAGCGGGGAAAATCAAGAGACCCAGTACTTC
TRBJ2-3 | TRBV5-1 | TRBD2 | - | CASRQPSGRGDTQYF | TGCGCCAGCAGGCAACCGAGCGGGAGGGGAGATACGCAGTATTTT
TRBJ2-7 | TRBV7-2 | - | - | CASSFYRQVHEQYF | TGTGCCAGCAGCTTTTACCGACAGGTCCACGAGCAGTACTTC
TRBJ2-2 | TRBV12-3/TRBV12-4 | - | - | CASSPPPVGELFF | TGTGCCAGCAGTCCCCCTCCGGTCGGGGAGCTGTTTTTT
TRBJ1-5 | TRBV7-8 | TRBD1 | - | CASSLGDRGGQPQHF | TGTGCCAGCAGCTTAGGGGACAGGGGAGGTCAGCCCCAGCATTTT
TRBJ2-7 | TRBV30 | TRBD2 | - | CAWMTSGRGDEQYF | TGTGCCTGGATGACTAGCGGGAGGGGTGACGAGCAGTACTTC
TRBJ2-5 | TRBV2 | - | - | CASKTEETQYF | TGTGCCAGCAAGACTGAAGAGACCCAGTACTTC
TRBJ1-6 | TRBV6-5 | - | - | CASSPRGGNSPLHF | TGTGCCAGCAGTCCTCGAGGAGGCAATTCACCCCTCCACTTT
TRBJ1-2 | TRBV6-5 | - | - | CASSLQGNYGYTF | TGTGCCAGCAGTCTTCAGGGGAACTATGGCTACACCTTC
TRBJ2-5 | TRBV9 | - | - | CASSVGDQETQYF | TGTGCCAGCAGCGTGGGAGACCAAGAGACCCAGTACTTC
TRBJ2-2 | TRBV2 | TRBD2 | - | CASELRGVPGELFF | TGTGCCAGCGAACTCCGGGGGGTACCCGGGGAGCTGTTTTTT
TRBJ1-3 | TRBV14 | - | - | CASSPLRNTIYF | TGTGCCAGCAGCCCCTTAAGAAACACCATATATTTT
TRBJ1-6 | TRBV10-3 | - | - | CAISDQGVNSPLHF | TGTGCCATCAGTGACCAGGGTGTGAATTCACCCCTCCACTTT
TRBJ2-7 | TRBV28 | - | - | CASSPRDEQYF | TGTGCCAGCAGCCCCAGGGACGAGCAGTACTTC
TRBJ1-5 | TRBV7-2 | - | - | CASSPWAGSNQPQHF | TGTGCCAGCAGCCCGTGGGCCGGTAGCAATCAGCCCCAGCATTTT
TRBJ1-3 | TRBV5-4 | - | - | CASSLGASGNTIYF | TGTGCCAGCAGCCTAGGGGCCTCTGGAAACACCATATATTTT
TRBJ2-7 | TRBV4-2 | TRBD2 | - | CASSQDFSGGSSYEQYF | TGTGCCAGCAGCCAAGATTTCAGCGGGGGGAGCTCCTACGAGCAGTACTTC
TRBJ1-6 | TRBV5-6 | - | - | CASSSRFDSPLHF | TGTGCCAGCAGCTCTCGGTTCGATTCACCCCTCCACTTT
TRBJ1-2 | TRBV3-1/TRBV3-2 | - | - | CASSQEGQGGYTF | TGTGCCAGCAGCCAAGAGGGCCAGGGTGGCTACACCTTC
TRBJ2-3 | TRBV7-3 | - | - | CASSADYLSTDTQYF | TGTGCCAGCAGCGCAGACTACCTTAGCACAGATACGCAGTATTTT
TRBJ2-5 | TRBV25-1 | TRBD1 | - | CASSVQGPETQYF | TGTGCCAGCAGTGTACAGGGGCCCGAGACCCAGTACTTC
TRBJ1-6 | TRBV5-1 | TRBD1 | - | CASSLELDRVSPLHF | TGCGCCAGCAGCTTGGAGTTGGACAGGGTTTCACCCCTCCACTTT
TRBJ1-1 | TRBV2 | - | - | CASSGWRSATEAFF | TGTGCCAGCAGTGGGTGGCGGTCCGCCACTGAAGCTTTCTTT
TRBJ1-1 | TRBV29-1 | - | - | CSVREGTEAFF | TGCAGCGTCCGGGAGGGCACTGAAGCTTTCTTT
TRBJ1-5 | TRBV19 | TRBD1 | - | CASSLPGDRERQPQHF | TGTGCCAGTAGCTTACCAGGGGACAGGGAGCGGCAGCCCCAGCATTTT
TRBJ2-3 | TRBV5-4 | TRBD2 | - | CASSPGTSGGGNTQYF | TGTGCCAGCAGCCCCGGGACTAGCGGGGGGGGTAATACGCAGTATTTT
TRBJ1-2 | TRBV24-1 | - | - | CATSDTRDFTMWGGYTF | TGTGCCACCAGTGATACCCGGGACTTCACGATGTGGGGGGGCTACACCTTC
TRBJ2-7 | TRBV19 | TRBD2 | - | CASSTPPGLAGEQYF | TGTGCCAGTAGCACACCCCCGGGACTAGCCGGTGAGCAGTACTTC
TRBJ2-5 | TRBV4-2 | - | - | CASSQAETQYF | TGTGCCAGCAGCCAAGCTGAGACCCAGTACTTC
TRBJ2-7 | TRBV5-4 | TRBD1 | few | CASSLAGTGLPYEQYF | TGTGCCAGCAGCTTGGCCGGGACAGGTCTTCCCTACGAGCAGTACTTC
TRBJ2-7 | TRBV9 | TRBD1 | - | CASGPGTGVYEQYF | TGTGCCAGCGGTCCCGGGACAGGGGTCTACGAGCAGTACTTC
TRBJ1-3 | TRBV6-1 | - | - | CASSELSTGLSGNTIYF | TGTGCCAGCAGTGAACTAAGTACAGGCCTCTCTGGAAACACCATATATTTT
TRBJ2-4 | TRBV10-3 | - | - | CAISESTAVEYIQYF | TGTGCCATCAGTGAGTCCACAGCCGTTGAATACATTCAGTACTTC
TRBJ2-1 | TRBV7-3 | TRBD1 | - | CASSPGTGLAEQFF | TGTGCCAGCAGCCCCGGGACAGGGTTGGCTGAGCAGTTCTTC
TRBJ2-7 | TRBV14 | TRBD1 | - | CASSPGTGWDYEQYF | TGTGCCAGCAGCCCCGGGACAGGGTGGGACTACGAGCAGTACTTC
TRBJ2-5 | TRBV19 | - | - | CASSIQSQSQETQYF | TGTGCCAGTAGTATCCAGTCGCAATCCCAAGAGACCCAGTACTTC
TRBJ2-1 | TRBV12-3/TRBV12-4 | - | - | CASSSTSGRFF | TGTGCCAGCAGCTCAACCAGTGGGCGGTTCTTC
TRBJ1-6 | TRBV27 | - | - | CASSLLGGSPLHF | TGTGCCAGCAGTTTACTAGGGGGATCACCCCTCCACTTT